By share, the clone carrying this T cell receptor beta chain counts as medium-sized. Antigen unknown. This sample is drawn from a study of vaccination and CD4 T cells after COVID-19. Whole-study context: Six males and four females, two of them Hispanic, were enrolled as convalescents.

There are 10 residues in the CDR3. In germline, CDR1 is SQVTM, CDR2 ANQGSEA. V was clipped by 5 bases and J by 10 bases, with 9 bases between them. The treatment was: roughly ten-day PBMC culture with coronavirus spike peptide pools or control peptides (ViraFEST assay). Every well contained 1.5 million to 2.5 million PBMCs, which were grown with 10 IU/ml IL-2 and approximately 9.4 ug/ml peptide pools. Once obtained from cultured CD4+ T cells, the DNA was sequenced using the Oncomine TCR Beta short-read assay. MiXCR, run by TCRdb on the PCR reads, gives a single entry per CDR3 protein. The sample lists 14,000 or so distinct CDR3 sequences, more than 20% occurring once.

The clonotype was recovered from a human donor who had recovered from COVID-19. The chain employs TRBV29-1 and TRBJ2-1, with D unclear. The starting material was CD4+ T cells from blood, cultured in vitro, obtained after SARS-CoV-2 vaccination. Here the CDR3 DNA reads TGCAGCGTTTATGGGTTAGAGCAGTTCTTC. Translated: CSVYGLEQFF.